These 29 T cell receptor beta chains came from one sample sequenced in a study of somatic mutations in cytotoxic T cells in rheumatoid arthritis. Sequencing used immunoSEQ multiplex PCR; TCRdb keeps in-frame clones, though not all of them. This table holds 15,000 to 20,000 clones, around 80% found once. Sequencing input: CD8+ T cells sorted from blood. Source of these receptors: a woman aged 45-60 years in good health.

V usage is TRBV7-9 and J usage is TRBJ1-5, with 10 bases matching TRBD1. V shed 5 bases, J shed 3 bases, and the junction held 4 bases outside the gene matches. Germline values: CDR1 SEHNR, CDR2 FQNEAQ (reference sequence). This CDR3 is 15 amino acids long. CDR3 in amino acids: CASSLGQGNNQPQHF. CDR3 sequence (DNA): TGTGCCAGCAGCCTGGGACAGGGGAACAATCAGCCCCAGCATTTT.

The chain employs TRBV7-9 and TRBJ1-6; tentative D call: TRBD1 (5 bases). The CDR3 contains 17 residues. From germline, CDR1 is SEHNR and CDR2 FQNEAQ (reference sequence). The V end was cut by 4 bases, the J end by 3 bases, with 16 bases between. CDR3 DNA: TGTGCCAGCAGCTATGGGTTGACAGAGTACTATAATTCACCCCTCCACTTT. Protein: CASSYGLTEYYNSPLHF.

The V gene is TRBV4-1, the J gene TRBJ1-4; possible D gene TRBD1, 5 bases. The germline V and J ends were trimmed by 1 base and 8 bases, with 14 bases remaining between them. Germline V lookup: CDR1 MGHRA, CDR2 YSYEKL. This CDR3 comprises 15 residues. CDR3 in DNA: TGCGCCAGCAGCCAAGTTGACAGCCCGGAGGAAAAACTGTTTTTT. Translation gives CASSQVDSPEEKLFF.

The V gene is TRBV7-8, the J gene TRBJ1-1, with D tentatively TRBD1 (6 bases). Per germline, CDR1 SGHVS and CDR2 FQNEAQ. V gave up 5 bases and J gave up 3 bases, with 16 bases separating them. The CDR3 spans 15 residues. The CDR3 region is CASSPRTALHTEAFF. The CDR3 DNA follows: TGTGCCAGCAGCCCCCGGACAGCCTTACACACTGAAGCTTTCTTT.

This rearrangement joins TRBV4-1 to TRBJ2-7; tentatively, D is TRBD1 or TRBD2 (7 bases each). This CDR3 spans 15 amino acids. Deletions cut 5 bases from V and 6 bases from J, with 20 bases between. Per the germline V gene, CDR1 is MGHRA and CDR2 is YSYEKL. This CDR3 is CASSFLGGGRVEQYF. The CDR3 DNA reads TGCGCCAGCAGCTTCCTGGGAGGGGGCCGAGTCGAGCAGTACTTC.

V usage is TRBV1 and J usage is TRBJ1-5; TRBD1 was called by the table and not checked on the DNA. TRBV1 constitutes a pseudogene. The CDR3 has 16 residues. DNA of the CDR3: TGCACCAGCAGCCAAGAGACAGGGGTTGGCAATCAGCCCCAGCATTTT. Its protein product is CTSSQETGVGNQPQHF.

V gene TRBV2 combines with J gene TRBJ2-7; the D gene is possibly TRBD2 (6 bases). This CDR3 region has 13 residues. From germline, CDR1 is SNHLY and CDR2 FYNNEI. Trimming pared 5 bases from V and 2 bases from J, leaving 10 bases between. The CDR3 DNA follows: TGTGCCAGCAGTTTGGAGGGGCCCTACGAGCAGTACTTC. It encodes CASSLEGPYEQYF.

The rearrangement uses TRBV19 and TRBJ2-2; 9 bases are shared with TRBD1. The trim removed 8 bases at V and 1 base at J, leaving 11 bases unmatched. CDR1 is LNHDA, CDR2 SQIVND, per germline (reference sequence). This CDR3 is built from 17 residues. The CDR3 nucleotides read TGTGCCAGTTGTAGGACAGGGGATATGTTGAACACCGGGGAGCTGTTTTTT. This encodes CASCRTGDMLNTGELFF.

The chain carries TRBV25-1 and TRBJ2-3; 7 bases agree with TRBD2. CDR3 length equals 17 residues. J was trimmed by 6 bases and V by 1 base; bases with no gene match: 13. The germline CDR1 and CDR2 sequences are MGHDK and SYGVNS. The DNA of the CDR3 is TGTGCCAGCAGTGAATTAGGTAGCGGGCGCGTTGGGGATACGCAGTATTTT. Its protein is CASSELGSGRVGDTQYF.

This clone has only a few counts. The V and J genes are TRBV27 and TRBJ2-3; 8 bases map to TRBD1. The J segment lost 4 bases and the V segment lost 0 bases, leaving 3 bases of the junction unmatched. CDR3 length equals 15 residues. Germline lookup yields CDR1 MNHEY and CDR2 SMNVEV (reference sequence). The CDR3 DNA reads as TGTGCCAGCAGTTTATCGACAGGGGATGCAGATACGCAGTATTTT. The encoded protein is CASSLSTGDADTQYF.

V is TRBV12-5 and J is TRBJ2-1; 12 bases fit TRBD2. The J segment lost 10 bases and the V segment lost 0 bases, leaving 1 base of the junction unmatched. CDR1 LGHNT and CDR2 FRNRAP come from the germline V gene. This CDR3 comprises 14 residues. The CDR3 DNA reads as TGTGCTAGTGGTTTGGTCGGACTAGCGGGAGAGCAGTTCTTC. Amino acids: CASGLVGLAGEQFF.

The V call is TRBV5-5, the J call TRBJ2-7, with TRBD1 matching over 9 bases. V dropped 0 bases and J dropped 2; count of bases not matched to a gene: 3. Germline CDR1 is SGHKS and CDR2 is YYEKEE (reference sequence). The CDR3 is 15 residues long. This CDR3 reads CASSLGGQGTYEQYF. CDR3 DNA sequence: TGTGCCAGCAGCTTGGGGGGACAGGGAACCTACGAGCAGTACTTC.

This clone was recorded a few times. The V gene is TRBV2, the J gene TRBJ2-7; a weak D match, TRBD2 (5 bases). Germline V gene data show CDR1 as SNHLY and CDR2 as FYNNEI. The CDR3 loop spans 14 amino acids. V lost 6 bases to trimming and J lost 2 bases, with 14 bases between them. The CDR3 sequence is CASREPRETYEQYF. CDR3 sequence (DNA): TGTGCCAGCAGGGAGCCTCGGGAAACCTACGAGCAGTACTTC.

The CDR3 DNA reads as TGCAGCGTGGGACTAGCGGGAGAGATAGTCCAGTACTTC. This encodes CSVGLAGEIVQYF. The rearrangement joins TRBV29-1 to TRBJ2-7, with 14 bases matching TRBD2. The length of the CDR3 is 13 residues. After removal of 6 bases from V and 10 bases from J, the junction contained 8 bases not matched to a gene. The germline CDR1 and CDR2 sequences are SQVTM and ANQGSEA.

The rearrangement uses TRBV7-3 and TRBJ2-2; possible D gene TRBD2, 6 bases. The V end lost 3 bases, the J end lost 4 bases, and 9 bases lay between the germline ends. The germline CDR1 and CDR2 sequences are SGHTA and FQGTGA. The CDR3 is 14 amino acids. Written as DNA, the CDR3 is TGTGCCAGCAGCTTGTTGGGAGGCACCGGGGAGCTGTTTTTT. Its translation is CASSLLGGTGELFF. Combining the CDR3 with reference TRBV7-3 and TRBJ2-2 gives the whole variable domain GAGVSQTPSNKVTEKGKYVELRCDPISGHTALYWYRQSLGQGPEFLIYFQGTGAADDSGLPNDRFFAVRPEGSVSTLKIQRTERGDSAVYLCASSLLGGTGELFFGEGSRLTVL.

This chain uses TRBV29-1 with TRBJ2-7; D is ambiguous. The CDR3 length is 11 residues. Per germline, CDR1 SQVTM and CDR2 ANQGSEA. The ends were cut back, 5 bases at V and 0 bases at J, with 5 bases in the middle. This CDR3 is CSVRSSYEQYF. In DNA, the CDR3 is TGCAGCGTTCGTAGCTCCTACGAGCAGTACTTC.

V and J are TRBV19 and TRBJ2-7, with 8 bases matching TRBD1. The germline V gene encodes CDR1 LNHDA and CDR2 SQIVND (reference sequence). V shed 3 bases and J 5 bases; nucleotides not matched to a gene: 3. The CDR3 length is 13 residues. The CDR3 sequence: CASSIGTGNEQYF. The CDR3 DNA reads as TGTGCCAGTAGTATTGGGACAGGCAACGAGCAGTACTTC.

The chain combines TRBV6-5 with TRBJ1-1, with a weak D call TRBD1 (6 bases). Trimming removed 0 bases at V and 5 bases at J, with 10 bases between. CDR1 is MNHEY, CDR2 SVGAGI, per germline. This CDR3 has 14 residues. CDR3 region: CASSYSEGGTEAFF. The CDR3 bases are TGTGCCAGCAGTTACTCGGAGGGGGGGACTGAAGCTTTCTTT.

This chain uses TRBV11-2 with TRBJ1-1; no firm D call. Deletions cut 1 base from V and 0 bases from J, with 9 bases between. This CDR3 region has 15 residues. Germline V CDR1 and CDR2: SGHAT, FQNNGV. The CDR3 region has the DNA TGTGCCAGCAGCTTAGGGCCCCGGATGAACACTGAAGCTTTCTTT. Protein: CASSLGPRMNTEAFF.

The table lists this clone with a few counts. The CDR3 here is CASSSTGGSTEAFF. CDR3 DNA sequence: TGCGCCAGCAGCTCCACAGGGGGCTCGACTGAAGCTTTCTTT. The rearrangement uses TRBV5-1 and TRBJ1-1; 9 nucleotides align to TRBD1. The CDR3 spans 14 residues. The V gene's germline CDR1 is SGHRS and CDR2 YFSETQ. V was pared by 3 bases and J by 5 bases, with 5 bases of the junction left unmatched.

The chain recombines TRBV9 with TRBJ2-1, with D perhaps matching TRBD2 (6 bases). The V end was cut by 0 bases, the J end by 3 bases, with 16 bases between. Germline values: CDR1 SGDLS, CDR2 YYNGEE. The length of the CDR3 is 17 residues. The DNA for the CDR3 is TGTGCCAGCAGCGTAGGGCCCCCTAGCGACCACTACAATGAGCAGTTCTTC. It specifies CASSVGPPSDHYNEQFF.

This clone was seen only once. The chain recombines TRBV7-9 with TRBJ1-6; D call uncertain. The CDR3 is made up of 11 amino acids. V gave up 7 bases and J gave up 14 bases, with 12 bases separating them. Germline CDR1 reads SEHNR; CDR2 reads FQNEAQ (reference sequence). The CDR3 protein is CASKGNEALHF. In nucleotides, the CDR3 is TGTGCCAGCAAGGGAAACGAGGCCCTCCACTTT. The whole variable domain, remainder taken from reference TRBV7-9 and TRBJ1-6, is DTGVSQNPRHKITKRGQNVTFRCDPISEHNRLYWYRQTLGQGPEFLTYFQNEAQLEKSRLLSDRFSAERPKGSFSTLEIQRTEQGDSAMYLCASKGNEALHFGNGTRLTVT.

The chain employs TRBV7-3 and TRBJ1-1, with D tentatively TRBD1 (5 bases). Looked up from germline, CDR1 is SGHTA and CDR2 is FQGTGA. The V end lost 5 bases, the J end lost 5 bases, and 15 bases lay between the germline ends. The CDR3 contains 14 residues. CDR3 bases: TGTGCCAGCAGCCTCGGGACCGCGGGGACTGAAGCTTTCTTT. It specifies CASSLGTAGTEAFF.

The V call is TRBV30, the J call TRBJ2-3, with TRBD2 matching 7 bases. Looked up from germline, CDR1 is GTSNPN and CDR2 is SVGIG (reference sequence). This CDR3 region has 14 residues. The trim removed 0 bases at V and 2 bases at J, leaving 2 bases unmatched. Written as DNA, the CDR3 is TGTGCCTGGAGTGTAGCGGGACCCACAGATACGCAGTATTTT. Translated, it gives CAWSVAGPTDTQYF.

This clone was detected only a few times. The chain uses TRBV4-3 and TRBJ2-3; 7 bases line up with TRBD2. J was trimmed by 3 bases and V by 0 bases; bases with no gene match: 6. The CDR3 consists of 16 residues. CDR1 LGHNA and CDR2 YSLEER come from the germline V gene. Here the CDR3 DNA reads TGCGCCAGCAGCCAAGAGTTCGGTAGCGGGACAGATACGCAGTATTTT. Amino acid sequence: CASSQEFGSGTDTQYF.

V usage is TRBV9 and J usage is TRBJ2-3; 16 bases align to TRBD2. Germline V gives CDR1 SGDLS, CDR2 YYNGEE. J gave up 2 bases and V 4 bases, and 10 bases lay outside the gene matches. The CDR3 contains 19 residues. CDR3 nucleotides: TGTGCCAGCAGCCACCCGGTGGGACTAGCGGGGGGGACCACAGATACGCAGTATTTT. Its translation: CASSHPVGLAGGTTDTQYF.

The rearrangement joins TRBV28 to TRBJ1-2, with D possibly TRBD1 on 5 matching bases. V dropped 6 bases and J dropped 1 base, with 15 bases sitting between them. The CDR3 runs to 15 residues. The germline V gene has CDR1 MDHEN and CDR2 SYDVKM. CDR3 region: CASSGPLDSNYGYTF. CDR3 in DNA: TGTGCCAGCAGCGGACCTTTAGACAGTAACTATGGCTACACCTTC.

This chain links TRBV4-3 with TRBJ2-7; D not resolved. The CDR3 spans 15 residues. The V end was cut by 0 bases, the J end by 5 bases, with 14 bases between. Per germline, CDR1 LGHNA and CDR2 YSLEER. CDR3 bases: TGCGCCAGCAGCCAAGATCGAGAAGGGCGAGACGAGCAGTACTTC. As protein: CASSQDREGRDEQYF.

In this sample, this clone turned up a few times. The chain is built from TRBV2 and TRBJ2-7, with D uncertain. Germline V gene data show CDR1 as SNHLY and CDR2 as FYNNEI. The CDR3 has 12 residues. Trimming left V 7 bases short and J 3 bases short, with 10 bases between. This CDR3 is CASKGSRYEQYF. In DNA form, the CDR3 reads TGTGCCAGCAAAGGTTCCCGCTACGAGCAGTACTTC.